A selection of T cell receptor beta chains follows, all from one sample in a study of shared clonotypes between healthy human individuals. Some clones are missing from TCRdb's copy, which holds only in-frame ones; the method was immunoSEQ multiplex PCR. This table has 2,500,000 or so clones, just under 95% appearing once. Sequencing was done on a sample of naive CD4+ T cells from PBMCs. The receptors stem from a man younger than 35 in good health. Some clones in this sample may be carry-over from other donors' samples. Both conserved end residues are part of each CDR3. D genes are given only for firm matches. Clone size is shown for a subset of rows, as once, few, many or a class of expanded clone.

>.|TRBV7-6|TRBJ2-1|.
TGTGCCAGCAGCTACGGCATTTATGCGGGATACAATGAGCAGTTCTTC
CASSYGIYAGYNEQFF
>TRBD1|TRBV7-9|TRBJ2-7|.
TGTGCCAGCAGCCGGCTAGTTCCGGGACAGGGAGGAGAGCAGTACTTC
CASSRLVPGQGGEQYF
>.|TRBV7-2|TRBJ2-3|.
TGTGCCAGCAGCTTAGCGAAGGTAGCACGTATTACAGATACGCAGTATTTT
CASSLAKVARITDTQYF
>.|TRBV15|TRBJ2-3|few
TGTGCCACCAGCAGAAGTAGGCGAAGCACAGATACGCAGTATTTT
CATSRSRRSTDTQYF
>.|TRBV7-9|TRBJ1-3|.
TGTGCCACAAGGCCTAGTCCTGGAAACACCATATATTTT
CATRPSPGNTIYF
>.|TRBV7-9|TRBJ1-1|few
TGTGCCAGCAGCCGCCCCGGGACCATGAACACTGAAGCTTTCTTT
CASSRPGTMNTEAFF
>.|TRBV27|TRBJ2-3|.
TGTGCCAGCAGCCAGAGTCTGGCAGGGGGGGATACGCAGTATTTT
CASSQSLAGGDTQYF
>.|TRBV18|TRBJ2-1|.
TGTGCCAGCTCACCAGGGAGCCTGAATGAGCAGTTCTTC
CASSPGSLNEQFF
>.|TRBV7-6|TRBJ1-1|.
TGTGCCAGCAGCTTAGTGCGGGGGTCGACTGAAGCTTTCTTT
CASSLVRGSTEAFF
>TRBD1|TRBV5-1|TRBJ1-2|.
TGCGCCAACAGCGAACTGACAGGGGCATGGGGTGGCTACACCTTC
CANSELTGAWGGYTF
>.|TRBV6-1|TRBJ2-3|.
TGTGCCAGCAGTGGGATAGCTGGGGGTAGCACAGATACGCAGTATTTT
CASSGIAGGSTDTQYF
>.|TRBV7-9|TRBJ2-3|.
TGTGCCAGCAGCTTAATCAGGGACACAGATACGCAGTATTTT
CASSLIRDTDTQYF
>.|TRBV4-1|TRBJ1-2|.
TGCGCCAGCAGCCAAGATTATTTCTCGTTCGGCTACACCTTC
CASSQDYFSFGYTF
>.|TRBV5-1|TRBJ2-7|.
TGCGCCAGCAGCGTGACCAGCGGGCCCCCGGCCGAGCAGTACTTC
CASSVTSGPPAEQYF
>.|TRBV6-1|TRBJ1-2|.
TGTGCCAGCACCGTAGTGTCAGCCTATGGCTACACCTTC
CASTVVSAYGYTF
>.|TRBV7-3|TRBJ1-1|.
TGTGCCAGCAGCCGATCGACAGTGAACACTGAAGCTTTCTTT
CASSRSTVNTEAFF
>.|TRBV6-1|TRBJ1-5|.
TGTGCCAGCAGTGCCACCATTGGGCTGGGAGGGACCCAGCATTTT
CASSATIGLGGTQHF
>.|TRBV27|TRBJ2-7|.
TGTGCCAGCAGTTTGAAGGGCTACGAGCAGTACTTC
CASSLKGYEQYF
>TRBD1|TRBV5-6|TRBJ2-7|.
TGTGCCAGCAGCTTGGTGGCAGGGGGCCCCTACGAGCAGTACTTC
CASSLVAGGPYEQYF
>.|TRBV27|TRBJ2-6|.
TGTGCCAGCAGGTCAGTGGGCTGGGGGGCGCCTGGGGCCAACGTCCTGACTTTC
CASRSVGWGAPGANVLTF
>.|TRBV6-5|TRBJ1-5|.
TGTGCCAGCAGTAGGAGACAGGAGAATCAGCCCCAGCATTTT
CASSRRQENQPQHF
>TRBD2|TRBV6-5|TRBJ2-1|.
TGTGCCAGCAGCCCCGGGACTAGTGTTTACAATGAGCAGTTCTTC
CASSPGTSVYNEQFF
>.|TRBV9|TRBJ1-1|.
TGTGCCAGCAGCTCTGGGGGGGTCATGAACACTGAAGCTTTCTTT
CASSSGGVMNTEAFF
>.|TRBV5-1|TRBJ1-1|.
TGCGCCAGCAGCTTAACAGGGAAACTCACTGAAGCTTTCTTT
CASSLTGKLTEAFF
>TRBD2|TRBV30|TRBJ2-2|.
TGTGCCTGGAGTGTATCTCGCGGGAGCTGGTCCGGGGAGCTGTTTTTT
CAWSVSRGSWSGELFF
>TRBD2|TRBV7-9|TRBJ2-5|once
TGTGCCAGCAGCTTGGCTAGCGGGCACCAAGAGACCCAGTACTTC
CASSLASGHQETQYF
>TRBD2|TRBV5-1|TRBJ2-5|.
TGCGCCAGCAGCTTGGGGGCTAGCGGGAGAGGGGAGACCCAGTACTTC
CASSLGASGRGETQYF
>TRBD2|TRBV5-1|TRBJ2-7|.
TGCGCCAGCAGCTCCGGGACTAGCGGGAGGGCCGTCTACGAGCAGTACTTC
CASSSGTSGRAVYEQYF
>.|TRBV7-7|TRBJ2-5|.
TGTGCCAGCAGTCCACCGGGCGGGTGGGAGTTTGAGACCCAGTACTTC
CASSPPGGWEFETQYF
>.|TRBV28|TRBJ1-5|.
TGTGCCAGCAGTTCGATCCCCGGGGGTGGCAATCAGCCCCAGCATTTT
CASSSIPGGGNQPQHF
>TRBD1|TRBV5-1|TRBJ2-7|.
TGCGCCAGCAGCAGGGACAGGGGGAACGAGCAGTACTTC
CASSRDRGNEQYF
>.|TRBV7-9|TRBJ2-3|.
TGTGCCAGCAGCTTATTTGCCTACGATACCACAGATACGCAGTATTTT
CASSLFAYDTTDTQYF
>TRBD2|TRBV19|TRBJ2-5|.
TGTGCCAGTAGTATAGGGGGGCTAGCGGGAGCAAGGGAGACCCAGTACTTC
CASSIGGLAGARETQYF
>.|TRBV5-8|TRBJ2-6|.
TGTGCCAGCAGCTGGGTGGCCAACGTCCTGACTTTC
CASSWVANVLTF
>.|TRBV30|TRBJ2-1|.
TGTGCACAGAGTCGGGGGAATGAGCAGTTCTTC
CAQSRGNEQFF
>.|TRBV28|TRBJ1-1|.
TGTGCCAGCAGTTTCCCCTGGGCAGGGCACACTGAAGCTTTCTTT
CASSFPWAGHTEAFF
>TRBD1|TRBV5-1|TRBJ1-1|few
TGCGCCAGCAGCGTTGGACAGGGGCGGACTGAAGCTTTCTTT
CASSVGQGRTEAFF
>.|TRBV9|TRBJ2-7|.
TGTGCCAGCAGCCGTTTGGGCTCCGGAGGCGAGCAGTACTTC
CASSRLGSGGEQYF
>TRBD1|TRBV5-8|TRBJ2-7|.
TGTGCCAGCAGCCTCGAAGGGACAGGGGACACCTACGAGCAGTACTTC
CASSLEGTGDTYEQYF
>.|TRBV7-2|TRBJ1-2|.
TGTGCCAGCAGCTTAGGGCTGGAGGTTAACTATGGCTACACCTTC
CASSLGLEVNYGYTF
>.|TRBV28|TRBJ1-1|.
TGTGCCAGCAGCTACCTCAGGGACACTGAAGCTTTCTTT
CASSYLRDTEAFF
>.|TRBV5-1|TRBJ2-6|.
TGCGCCAGCAGCCAACGGACAGCCTCTGGGGCCAACGTCCTGACTTTC
CASSQRTASGANVLTF
>.|TRBV6-5|TRBJ1-2|.
TGTGCCAGCAGTTACTCGGAGACTAGTTATGGCTACACCTTC
CASSYSETSYGYTF
>.|TRBV7-2|TRBJ1-1|.
TGTGCCAGCAGTTCCGCCCCCTCCGTGAACACTGAAGCTTTCTTT
CASSSAPSVNTEAFF
>.|TRBV6-6|TRBJ2-5|.
TGTGCCAGCAGTTACACTTCGGAGACCCAGTACTTC
CASSYTSETQYF
>.|TRBV27|TRBJ2-5|.
TGTGCCAGCAGTTTAAAGGCTAGCGTTCCTCCCGGGGCCCAGTACTTC
CASSLKASVPPGAQYF
>.|TRBV5-1|TRBJ1-5|.
TGCGCCAGCAGCTTGGGGGCAGGTAATAGCAATCAGCCCCAGCATTTT
CASSLGAGNSNQPQHF
>.|TRBV19|TRBJ2-7|.
TGTGCCAGTAGCAACACCAGACAGGTCCGCGAGCAGTACTTC
CASSNTRQVREQYF
>.|TRBV4-1|TRBJ2-5|.
TGCGCCAGCCGCCCGGGCGGAGGAATGGGGACCCAGTACTTC
CASRPGGGMGTQYF
>.|TRBV7-9|TRBJ2-3|.
TGTGCCAGCAGCTCCGAAAGGAATACGCAGTATTTT
CASSSERNTQYF
>.|TRBV7-2|TRBJ2-3|.
TGTGCCAGCAGCTTAGGTAGCCGTACAGATACGCAGTATTTT
CASSLGSRTDTQYF
>.|TRBV27|TRBJ1-1|.
TGTGCCAGCAGTCCGACCCTATTAACAGGGTACACTGAAGCTTTCTTT
CASSPTLLTGYTEAFF
>TRBD2|TRBV10-2|TRBJ2-3|.
TGCGCCAGCAGTAAGGCGGGAGTAGCCACAGATACGCAGTATTTT
CASSKAGVATDTQYF
>TRBD2|TRBV4-2|TRBJ2-2|few
TGTGCCAGCAGCCGCAGCTCTAGCGGGTACGACAGCGGGGAGCTGTTTTTT
CASSRSSSGYDSGELFF
>TRBD2|TRBV4-1|TRBJ2-3|.
TGCGCCAGCAGCCAAGATCGCGGACTCGAAGGACTAGCGGGAGGGCGAAATACGCAGTATTTT
CASSQDRGLEGLAGGRNTQYF
>TRBD2|TRBV5-5|TRBJ2-2|.
TGTGCCAGCAGCTTTGCTAGCGGGACCACCACCGGGGAGCTGTTTTTT
CASSFASGTTTGELFF
>.|TRBV5-5|TRBJ2-4|.
TGTGCCAGCAGCTTCGCTGGAAGGGAAGGAGTGGGCATTCAGTACTTC
CASSFAGREGVGIQYF
>.|TRBV6-5|TRBJ1-6|.
TGTGCCAGCAACGGAGGGCTGAATTCACCCCTCCACTTT
CASNGGLNSPLHF
>.|TRBV7-6|TRBJ1-5|.
TGTGCCAGCAGCTTAGAGGTAGGGGCGAGCAATCAGCCCCAGCATTTT
CASSLEVGASNQPQHF
>.|TRBV19|TRBJ2-1|.
TGTGCCAGTAGTATGTCCGGCGGAGGGTCCTACAATGAGCAGTTCTTC
CASSMSGGGSYNEQFF